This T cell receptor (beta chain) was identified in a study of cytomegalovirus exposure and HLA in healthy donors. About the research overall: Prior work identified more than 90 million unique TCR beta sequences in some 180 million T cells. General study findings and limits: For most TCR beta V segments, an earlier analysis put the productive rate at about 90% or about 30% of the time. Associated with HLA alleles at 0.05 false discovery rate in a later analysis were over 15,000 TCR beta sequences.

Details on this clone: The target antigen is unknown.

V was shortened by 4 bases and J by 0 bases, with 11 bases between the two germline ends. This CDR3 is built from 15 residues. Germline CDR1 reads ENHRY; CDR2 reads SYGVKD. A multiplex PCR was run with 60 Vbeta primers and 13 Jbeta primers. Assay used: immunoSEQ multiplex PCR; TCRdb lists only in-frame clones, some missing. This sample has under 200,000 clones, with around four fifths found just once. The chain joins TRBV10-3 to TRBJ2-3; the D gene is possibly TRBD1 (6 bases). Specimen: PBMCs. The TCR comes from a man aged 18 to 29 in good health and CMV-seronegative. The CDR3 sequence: CAISGRGYSTDTQYF. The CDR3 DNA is TGTGCCATCAGTGGCAGGGGATATAGCACAGATACGCAGTATTTT.